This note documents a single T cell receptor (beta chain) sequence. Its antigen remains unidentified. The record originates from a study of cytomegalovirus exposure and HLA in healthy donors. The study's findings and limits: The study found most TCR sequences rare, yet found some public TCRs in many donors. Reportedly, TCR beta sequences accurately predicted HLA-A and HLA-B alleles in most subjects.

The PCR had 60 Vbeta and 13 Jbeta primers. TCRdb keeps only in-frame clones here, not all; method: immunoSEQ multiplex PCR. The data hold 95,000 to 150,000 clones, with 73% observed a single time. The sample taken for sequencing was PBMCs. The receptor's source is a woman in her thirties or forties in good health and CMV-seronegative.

The CDR3: CASSQGRQGRRVSNQPQHF. In nucleotides, the CDR3 is TGCGCCAGCAGCCAAGGGCGACAGGGGCGAAGGGTAAGCAATCAGCCCCAGCATTTT. This rearrangement joins TRBV4-1 to TRBJ1-5; 8 bases agree with TRBD1. The CDR3 is 19 residues long. The germline V gene has CDR1 MGHRA and CDR2 YSYEKL. V lost 1 base, J lost 1 base, and 12 bases stayed unmatched.